These 32 T cell receptor beta chains were sequenced from one sample in a study of tumor-infiltrating lymphocytes in primary liver carcinoma. A primer matching the constant region was used to make TCR beta cDNA from 500 ng of total RNA. What produced the TCR beta libraries was three nested multiplex PCR rounds using slightly modified ARM-PCR. TRBV1-TRBV30 forward primers paired with a C-beta reverse primer were used in the first two PCR rounds, which ran approximately 10 cycles each. TCRdb re-called the multiplex PCR reads through MiXCR, storing one row per CDR3 protein. The sample has about 92,000 distinct CDR3 sequences; 55% to 75% are singletons. Co-extraction of both nucleic acids (RNA and DNA) used about 17-33 mg of unsorted bulk tissue. The sample comprised tumor-adjacent normal liver tissue. The receptor source for this set is a man aged 35-49 years with primary liver carcinoma and hepatitis B virus infection.

In regard to this clonotype: This clone may be a read error of a much larger clone one base away. The chain uses TRBV7-9 and TRBJ1-2, with D unclear. Germline values: CDR1 SEHNR, CDR2 FQNEAQ (reference sequence). Trimming stripped 4 bases from V and 4 bases from J, with 7 bases between. The CDR3 runs 12 residues. The DNA of the CDR3 is TGTGCCAGCAGCTCCGGGCCCTATGGCTACACCTTC. It yields the protein CASSSGPYGYTF. The whole variable domain, remainder taken from reference TRBV7-9 and TRBJ1-2, is DTGVSQNPRHKITKRGQNVTFRCDPISEHNRLYWYRQTLGQGPEFLTYFQNEAQLEKSRLLSDRFSAERPKGSFSTLEIQRTEQGDSAMYLCASSSGPYGYTFGSGTRLTVV.

A remark on this clonotype: A much larger clone sits a single nucleotide away, making a read error possible. The chain joins TRBV10-3 to TRBJ2-1; D is possibly TRBD2 (6 bases). CDR1 is ENHRY, CDR2 SYGVKD, per germline. The CDR3 runs 10 residues. The CDR3 DNA follows: TGTGCCAGCCGCGGGACTGAGCAGCTCTTC. It translates to CASRGTEQLF.

The chain is built from TRBV6-6 and TRBJ1-2; D gene uncertain. The germline gives CDR1 MNHNY, CDR2 SVGAGI (reference sequence). This CDR3 has 11 residues. The V and J ends lost 2 bases and 13 bases respectively, with 11 bases between them. CDR3: CASSYPSDLTF. The CDR3 DNA reads TGTGCCAGCAGTTACCCGAGTGATCTCACCTTC.

This clonotype was seen ten or more times. The chain has TRBV5-4 and TRBJ2-2; the match to TRBD2 covers 9 bases. V shed 2 bases and J 5 bases; nucleotides not matched to a gene: 1. Germline V gene lookup returns CDR1 SGHNT and CDR2 YYREEE (reference sequence). The CDR3 is 14 amino acids. CDR3 residues: CASSLTSGTGELFF. The CDR3 DNA reads as TGTGCCAGCAGCTTAACTAGCGGGACCGGGGAGCTGTTTTTT.

A few counts support this clonotype. A much larger clone differs from this one at a single base, so this may be a read error. The chain links TRBV29-1 to TRBJ2-2, with TRBD1 matching 7 bases. Per germline, CDR1 SQVTM and CDR2 ANQGSEA. The V and J ends lost 4 bases and 4 bases, in that order; junction bases with no gene match: 12. This CDR3 contains 16 residues. The CDR3 sequence: CSVGYEEGASTGELFF. CDR3 bases: TGCAGCGTTGGATACGAAGAGGGGGCGAGCACCGGGGAGCTGTTTTTT.

In this sample, this clonotype turned up a few times. V gene TRBV28 combines with J gene TRBJ2-3; D is unclear. The CDR3 is 14 amino acids. CDR1 is MDHEN and CDR2 is SYDVKM in the germline V gene. Trimming left V 7 bases short and J 0 bases short, with 11 bases between. CDR3 amino acids: CASTSPGSTDTQYF. The CDR3 nucleotides read TGTGCCAGCACCTCACCGGGCAGCACAGATACGCAGTATTTT.

This clonotype has a single count. The chain employs TRBV20-1 and TRBJ1-2, with 9 bases that match TRBD1. The trim removed 0 bases at V and 2 bases at J, leaving 10 bases unmatched. Germline V CDR1 and CDR2: DFQATT, SNEGSKA (reference sequence). This CDR3 comprises 17 residues. The CDR3 region has the DNA TGCAGTGCTAGAGATCGGAACAGGGGGCTCGGGAACTATGGCTACACCTTC. This translates into CSARDRNRGLGNYGYTF.

Comment on this clonotype: A read error is likely, as this CDR3 ends without the conserved phenylalanine or tryptophan. V usage is TRBV10-3 and J usage is TRBJ2-1; TRBD2 might be the D (5 bases). This CDR3 spans 16 amino acids. The germline V gene encodes CDR1 ENHRY and CDR2 SYGVKD. CDR3 region: CAVSESLRVRDVEQFL. The CDR3 coding sequence is TGTGCCGTCAGTGAGTCGCTTCGCGTGAGGGATGTTGAGCAGTTCTTA.

This clonotype was seen repeatedly, ten times or more. The gene calls are TRBV12-3 or TRBV12-4 and TRBJ1-5; the match to TRBD1 covers 8 bases. The CDR3 is made up of 14 amino acids. The ends lost 7 bases at V and 6 bases at J; junction bases unmatched: 8. The CDR3 sequence is CASIRQGSVQPQHF. As DNA, the CDR3 is TGTGCCAGCATCCGACAGGGGTCGGTTCAGCCCCAGCATTTT.

About this clonotype: One junction end does not reproduce the germline sequence, and a read error may be involved. This chain joins TRBV11-2 and TRBJ2-3, with a possible D match to TRBD1 (6 bases). CDR3 length: 16 amino acids. The germline CDR1 and CDR2 sequences are SGHAT and FQNNGV. DNA of the CDR3: TGTGCCAGCAGCGGCCCCGCGGCGTGGGACACAGATACGAAGTATTTT. It specifies CASSGPAAWDTDTKYF.

This sequence joins TRBV6-6 and TRBJ2-7; a possible D gene is TRBD1 (6 bases). Germline CDR1 and CDR2: MNHNY and SVGAGI (reference sequence). Trimming removed 9 bases at V and 3 bases at J, with 18 bases between. The CDR3 extends over 14 amino acids. CDR3 nucleotides: TGTGCCAGTAACCGCACAGGGCTCTTCTACGAGCAGTACTTC. Its protein is CASNRTGLFYEQYF.

Points on this clonotype: An end of the junction differs from the germline gene, which may be a read error. The rearrangement links TRBV6-6 to TRBJ2-1; possible D gene TRBD2, 6 bases. CDR1 MNHNY and CDR2 SVGAGI come from the germline V gene (reference sequence). The CDR3 runs to 12 residues. The CDR3 DNA reads as TGTGCCAGCAGGCGCGGGGCTAACAAGCAGTTCTTT. It is translated as CASRRGANKQFF.

V and J are TRBV20-1 and TRBJ2-7; D not resolved. V shed 5 bases and J shed 5 bases, with 13 bases lying between them. This CDR3 comprises 12 residues. Germline V gene data show CDR1 as DFQATT and CDR2 as SNEGSKA (reference sequence). This CDR3 reads CSAAAPSHEQYF. CDR3 sequence (DNA): TGCAGTGCTGCGGCCCCTAGTCACGAGCAGTACTTC.

The sample holds many counts of this clonotype. The V call is TRBV5-5, the J call TRBJ2-3; no clear D gene. Germline assignment: CDR1 SGHKS and CDR2 YYEKEE (reference sequence). V lost 4 bases, J lost 2 bases, and 11 bases lay in between. The CDR3 is 14 amino acids. DNA for the CDR3: TGTGCCAGCAGCCCCCAGATCCACACAGATACGCAGTATTTT. Its translation is CASSPQIHTDTQYF. Combining the CDR3 with reference TRBV5-5 and TRBJ2-3 gives the whole variable domain DAGVTQSPTHLIKTRGQQVTLRCSPISGHKSVSWYQQVLGQGPQFIFQYYEKEERGRGNFPDRFSARQFPNYSSELNVNALLLGDSALYLCASSPQIHTDTQYFGPGTRLTVL.

DNA for the CDR3: TGCGCCTGCAACCAAGGAGGACAGGATTACAATGAGCAGTTCTTC. The encoded protein is CACNQGGQDYNEQFF. The chain carries TRBV4-1 and TRBJ2-1; TRBD1 agrees at 7 bases. CDR3 length: 15 amino acids. Losses at the gene ends were 11 bases for V and 4 bases for J; bases not matched to a gene: 14. Germline loops: CDR1 MGHRA, CDR2 YSYEKL.

V and J are TRBV14 and TRBJ1-1; D might be TRBD1 (5 bases). Looked up from germline, CDR1 is SGHDN and CDR2 is FVKESK. The V end lost 7 bases, the J end lost 4 bases, and 13 bases lay between the germline ends. This CDR3 is built from 13 residues. As DNA, the CDR3 is TGTGCCAGCACCCCGGGTAGGGGCACTGAAGCTTTCTTT. This sequence encodes CASTPGRGTEAFF.

The rearrangement links TRBV28 to TRBJ2-7, with D perhaps matching TRBD2 (6 bases). The length of the CDR3 is 14 residues. The germline gives CDR1 MDHEN, CDR2 SYDVKM. The ends were cut back, 6 bases at V and 0 bases at J, with 12 bases in the middle. The CDR3 reads CASSHRGFSYEQYF. CDR3 coding DNA: TGTGCCAGCAGCCACCGGGGGTTCTCCTACGAGCAGTACTTC.

Note on this clonotype: A read error may be the cause here, since a much bigger clone is one base away. V is TRBV28 and J is TRBJ1-1; D is perhaps TRBD1 (5 bases). The V and J ends lost 10 bases and 6 bases respectively, with 12 bases between them. Germline V gives CDR1 MDHEN, CDR2 SYDVKM. This CDR3 spans 11 amino acids. The CDR3 loop is CATGGSSEAFF. CDR3 DNA: TGTGCCACCGGGGGGTCTTCTGAAGCTTTCTTT. Drawing the rest from reference TRBV28 and TRBJ1-1, the complete variable domain is DVKVTQSSRYLVKRTGEKVFLECVQDMDHENMFWYRQDPGLGLRLIYFSYDVKMKEKGDIPEGYSVSREKKERFSLILESASTNQTSMYLCATGGSSEAFFGQGTRLTVV.

This clonotype was seen a single time. The DNA is omitted, as the CDR3 cannot be located on it reliably, and the CDR3 follows TCRdb's listing. The chain has TRBV11-3 and TRBJ2-1; whether TRBD1, the table's D call, matches the DNA was not checked. With termini counted, the CDR3 has 14 amino acids. Germline-derived CDR1 and CDR2 are SGHNT and YENEEA. This CDR3 is CDSSIVGQGNEQFF.

At least ten counts were recorded for this clonotype. This chain links TRBV29-1 with TRBJ2-5; 8 bases line up with TRBD2. Germline loops: CDR1 SQVTM, CDR2 ANQGSEA. The CDR3 length is 15 residues. With V trimmed by 1 base and J by 6 bases, 10 bases remained unmatched. DNA of the CDR3: TGCAGCGTTGAAGGACTAGCGCCAGGGGTAAAGACCCAGTACTTC. This codes for CSVEGLAPGVKTQYF.

On this clonotype: One end of the junction is discordant with germline, which a read error may explain. The chain combines TRBV11-2 with TRBJ2-7; D may be TRBD1 (6 bases). Per germline, CDR1 SGHAT and CDR2 FQNNGV. CDR3 length: 14 amino acids. CDR3 residues: CASTRGGVGYDQYF. CDR3 nucleotide sequence: TGTGCCAGCACCCGAGGGGGAGTGGGCTACGATCAGTACTTC.

Remarks on this clonotype: The CDR3 end shows no conserved phenylalanine or tryptophan, and so a read error is likely. The chain combines TRBV28 with TRBJ2-7; 8 nucleotides align to TRBD1. In germline, CDR1 is MDHEN, CDR2 SYDVKM. The V gene end was trimmed by 6 bases and the J gene end by 2 bases; junction bases not matched to a gene: 12. The CDR3 sequence is 16 residues long. The CDR3 spells CASSSAGDRRPYEQYL. The CDR3 bases are TGTGCCAGCAGCTCCGCCGGGGACAGGAGGCCCTACGAGCAGTACTTA.

The J gene is TRBJ2-1, the V gene TRBV11-2; TRBD2 agrees at 7 bases. The junction had 16 bases not matched to a gene; V was cut back by 5 bases and J by 9 bases. Germline V gene lookup returns CDR1 SGHAT and CDR2 FQNNGV. CDR3 size: 16 residues. CDR3 protein: CASSMDIRLAMGEQFF. The DNA of the CDR3 is TGTGCCAGCAGCATGGATATCAGACTAGCTATGGGTGAGCAGTTCTTC.

Comments on this clonotype: This may arise from a read error, as a much more abundant clone is one base away. CDR3 sequence: CASSYGGGNIIYF. CDR3 sequence (DNA): TGTGCCAGCAGTTATGGGGGTGGAAACATCATATATTTT. The chain uses TRBV6-5 and TRBJ1-3, with D maybe TRBD1 (5 bases). The CDR3 totals 13 residues. CDR1 and CDR2 (germline): MNHEY, SVGAGI.

Details on this clonotype: Likely a read error: the CDR3 ends without its conserved phenylalanine or tryptophan. The chain employs TRBV6-7 and TRBJ2-1, with a tentative D call TRBD2 (6 bases). TRBV6-7 is an ORF for which the function is uncertain. CDR3 length: 19 residues. This CDR3 reads CTSSYVEAARRGGDNEQFS. The DNA for the CDR3 is TGTACCAGCAGTTACGTAGAAGCAGCCCGGAGAGGAGGGGACAATGAGCAGTTCTCC.

This clonotype was found many times. This chain links TRBV6-1 with TRBJ1-3; TRBD1 agrees at 7 bases. Germline loops: CDR1 MNHNS, CDR2 SASEGT. CDR3 length equals 16 residues. The V gene end was trimmed by 6 bases and the J gene end by 3 bases; junction bases not matched to a gene: 11. CDR3 sequence (DNA): TGTGCCAGCAGCGGTAGGGGGACAGTGATTGGAAACACCATATATTTT. It encodes CASSGRGTVIGNTIYF.

A note on this clonotype: At one boundary the junction diverges from the germline segment, which might be a read error. The rearrangement uses TRBV7-8 and TRBJ2-7, with TRBD2 identical over 7 bases. CDR1 SGHVS and CDR2 FQNEAQ come from the germline V gene. CDR3 size: 15 residues. The CDR3 loop reads CACSLVGKRGHEQYF. The CDR3 region has the DNA TGTGCCTGCAGCTTAGTGGGCAAGCGGGGCCACGAGCAGTACTTC.

This rearrangement joins TRBV6-1 to TRBJ2-2, with 14 bases fitting TRBD2. Unmatched junction bases numbered 10, after V lost 7 bases and J lost 0 bases. The CDR3 loop spans 19 amino acids. Germline loops: CDR1 MNHNS, CDR2 SASEGT. DNA of the CDR3: TGTGCCAGCAACATACGACTAGCGGGAGGGTTTGCGAACACCGGGGAGCTGTTTTTT. Translating gives CASNIRLAGGFANTGELFF.

In this sample, this clonotype is medium-sized. As DNA, the CDR3 is TGTGCCAGCAGCGGGTGGTCAGCCGGGGAGCTGTTTTTT. Its translation is CASSGWSAGELFF. The chain has TRBV11-2 and TRBJ2-2; D call uncertain. The CDR3 contains 13 residues. The V gene's germline CDR1 is SGHAT and CDR2 FQNNGV. Between the trimmed V and J ends, which lost 5 bases and 6 bases, there was a span of 10 bases.

This clonotype was detected a few times. The chain couples TRBV5-4 to TRBJ2-1; 14 positions match TRBD2. From germline, CDR1 is SGHNT and CDR2 YYREEE (reference sequence). The CDR3 is 18 amino acids. With V trimmed by 4 bases and J by 2 bases, 8 bases remained unmatched. In DNA, the CDR3 is TGTGCCAGCAGCCAAGGACTAGCGGGAGGTGGGCCCTACAATGAGCAGTTCTTC. Protein: CASSQGLAGGGPYNEQFF.

The J gene is TRBJ1-5, the V gene TRBV12-3 or TRBV12-4, with D maybe TRBD1 (5 bases). The CDR3 length is 15 residues. Trimming left V 3 bases short and J 2 bases short, with 11 bases between. CDR3 DNA sequence: TGTGCCAGCAGTTTTGGGGCGGGGGGCAATCAGCCCCAGCATTTT. Translation: CASSFGAGGNQPQHF.

V gene TRBV20-1 combines with J gene TRBJ2-1; TRBD2 matches 12 bases. Unmatched junction bases numbered 8, after V lost 0 bases and J lost 8 bases. Germline V gene lookup returns CDR1 DFQATT and CDR2 SNEGSKA (reference sequence). This CDR3 contains 16 residues. The CDR3 DNA reads TGCAGTGCTAGAGATGAGAGGAGACTAGCGGGAGATGAGCAGTTCTTC. Translation: CSARDERRLAGDEQFF.